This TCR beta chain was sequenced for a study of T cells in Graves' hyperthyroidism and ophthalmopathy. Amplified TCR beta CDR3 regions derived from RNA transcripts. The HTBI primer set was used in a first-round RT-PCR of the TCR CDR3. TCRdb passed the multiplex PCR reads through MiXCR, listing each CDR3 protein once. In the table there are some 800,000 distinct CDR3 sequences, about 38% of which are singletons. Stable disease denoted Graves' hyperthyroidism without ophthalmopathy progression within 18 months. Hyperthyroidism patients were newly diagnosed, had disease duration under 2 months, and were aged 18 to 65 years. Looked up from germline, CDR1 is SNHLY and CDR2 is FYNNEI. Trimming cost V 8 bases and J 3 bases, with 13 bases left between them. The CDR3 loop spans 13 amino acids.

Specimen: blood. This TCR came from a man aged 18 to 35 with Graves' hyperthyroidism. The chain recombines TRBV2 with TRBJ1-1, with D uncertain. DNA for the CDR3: TGTGCCAGCGGCCGGGCGTCGGACACTGAAGCTTTCTTT. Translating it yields CASGRASDTEAFF.